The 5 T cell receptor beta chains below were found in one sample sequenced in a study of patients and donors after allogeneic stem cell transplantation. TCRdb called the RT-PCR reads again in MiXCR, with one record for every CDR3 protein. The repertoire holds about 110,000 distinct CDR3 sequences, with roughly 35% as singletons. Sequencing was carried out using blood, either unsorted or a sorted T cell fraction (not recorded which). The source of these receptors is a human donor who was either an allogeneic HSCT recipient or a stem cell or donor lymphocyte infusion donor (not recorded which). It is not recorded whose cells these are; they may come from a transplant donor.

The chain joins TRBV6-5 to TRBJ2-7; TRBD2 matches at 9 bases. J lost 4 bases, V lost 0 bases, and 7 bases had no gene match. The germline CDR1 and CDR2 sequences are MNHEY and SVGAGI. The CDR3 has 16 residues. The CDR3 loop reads CASSYSVSSGKYEQYF. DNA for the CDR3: TGTGCCAGCAGTTACTCGGTCTCTAGCGGGAAATACGAGCAGTACTTC.

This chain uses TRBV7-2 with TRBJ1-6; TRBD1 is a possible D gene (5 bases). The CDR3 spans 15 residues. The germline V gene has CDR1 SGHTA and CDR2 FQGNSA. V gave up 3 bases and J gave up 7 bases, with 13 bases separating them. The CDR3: CASSFRGTENSPLHF. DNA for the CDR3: TGTGCCAGCAGCTTTCGGGGGACGGAAAATTCACCCCTCCACTTT.

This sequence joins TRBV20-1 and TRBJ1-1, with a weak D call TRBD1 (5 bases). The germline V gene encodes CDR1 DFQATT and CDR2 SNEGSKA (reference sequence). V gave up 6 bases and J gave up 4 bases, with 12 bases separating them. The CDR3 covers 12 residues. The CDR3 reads CSANRQSTEAFF. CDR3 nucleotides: TGCAGTGCCAACAGACAGAGCACTGAAGCTTTCTTT.

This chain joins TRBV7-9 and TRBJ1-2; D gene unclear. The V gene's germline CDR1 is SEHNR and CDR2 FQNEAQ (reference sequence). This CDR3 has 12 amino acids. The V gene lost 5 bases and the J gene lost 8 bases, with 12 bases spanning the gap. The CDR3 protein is CASSVSLLGYTF. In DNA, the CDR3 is TGTGCCAGCAGCGTGAGTTTGCTCGGCTACACCTTC.

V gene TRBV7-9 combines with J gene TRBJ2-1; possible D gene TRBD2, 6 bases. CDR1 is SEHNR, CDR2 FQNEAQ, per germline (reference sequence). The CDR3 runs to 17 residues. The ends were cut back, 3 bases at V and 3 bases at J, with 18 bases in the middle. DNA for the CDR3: TGTGCCAGCAGCTTTGGGGGGAGGAGCGTTGACTACAATGAGCAGTTCTTC. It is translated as CASSFGGRSVDYNEQFF.